This T cell receptor beta chain is drawn from a study of a mutant IDH1 vaccine in newly diagnosed glioma. Libraries were prepared by immunoSEQ multiplex PCR; TCRdb keeps only in-frame clonotypes and omits some of them. The sample has approximately 92,000 clones; roughly 85% are singletons. Germline loops: CDR1 GTSNPN, CDR2 SVGIG (reference sequence). The J segment lost 0 bases and the V segment lost 5 bases, leaving 10 bases of the junction unmatched. The CDR3 covers 18 residues. The time point is: baseline, week 1 (first vaccination visit). Specified treatment: pre-vaccination baseline after standard-of-care therapy.

The J gene is TRBJ1-4, the V gene TRBV30; the match to TRBD1 covers 12 bases. This TCR came from a woman in her 50s with glioma. The sample in question was PBMCs, obtained from a glioma patient treated with radiotherapy, temozolomide or both. The CDR3 sequence is CAWGGQGASPTTNEKLFF. As DNA, the CDR3 is TGTGCCTGGGGGGGACAGGGGGCTTCCCCTACAACTAATGAAAAACTGTTTTTT.